This TCR beta chain was sequenced for a study of blood T cells in healthy people across ages. The CDR3 contains 15 residues. The V gene lost 4 bases and the J gene lost 0 bases, with 7 bases spanning the gap. From germline, CDR1 is ENHRY and CDR2 SYGVKD. A second PCR of 7 to 11 cycles used a sample-barcoded 5' primer and a J-beta primer mix. Each CDR3 protein gets one entry after TCRdb re-called the 5' RACE reads with MiXCR. The sample lists 890,000 or so distinct CDR3 sequences, around 68% occurring once. The receptor was isolated from a man under 40 in good health. V gene TRBV10-3 combines with J gene TRBJ2-6; D is possibly TRBD1 or TRBD2 (5 bases each). Sequencing used blood. This CDR3 reads CAISVGTSGANVLTF. CDR3 in DNA: TGTGCCATCAGTGTGGGGACCTCTGGGGCCAACGTCCTGACTTTC.